This TCR beta chain derives from a study of blood T cell repertoires in COVID-19 (TCRdb year 2020). Regarding the research as a whole: Samples from collaborators originated in the United States, Italy and Spain and spanned both the acute and convalescent phases of COVID-19. The material from the prospective study consisted of cDNA or gDNA derived from T cells, B-cell-depleted T cells, or PBMCs. Deeply sampled blood TCRbeta repertoires from subjects exposed to, actively infected with, or recovered from COVID-19 were included in the dataset. The repertoires were released in a freely available public database meant as a resource for research on the immune response to SARS-CoV-2. Samples were obtained from the ongoing ImmuneRACE study (first 160 participants) and from 1,254 subjects provided by 6 global collaborators. A de-identified subject ID, COVID-19 status, age in years and sex were almost always included in the sample metadata. Where available, HLA class I and class II types were obtained from metadata supplied by the sample provider rather than from assay-based typing.

Only a few counts were recorded for this clone. This clone's antigen is unknown. Nothing much larger sits one base from this clone, and base qualities are not available. TCRbeta CDR3 regions were amplified from genomic DNA using the immunoSEQ Assay, a bias-controlled multiplex PCR. The study's own analysis went as follows. The number of nucleated cells in each sample was estimated by amplification of reference gene primers within the assay. To quantify the absolute abundance of each unique TCRbeta CDR3 rearrangement, sequence reads were collapsed and filtered. For each sample, productive Simpson clonality was calculated by taking the square root of Simpson's diversity index across productive rearrangements. Entries here come from immuneACCESS through TCRdb and include only in-frame sequences with V and J called. Some clones fail to appear in such tables; in the studies checked, an unresolved V gene covers under half of the shortfall, and the cause of the remainder is unknown. That table is the source of V, J and clone size, and D and trimming were worked out from the DNA. This sample is represented by approximately 230,000 clones; approximately 84% of them were singletons. The ten largest account for over 14% of the sample.

Here is what the overall study found, with its caveats: The amount of clinical and demographic metadata varied by source and participant and was provided uncurated.

In the prospective study, participants were roughly 18 to 100 years old, resided in about two dozen geographic areas of the United States, and were enrolled through a virtual design. In the prospective study, participants were assigned to cohorts based on the clinical history participants reported in a screening survey and a study questionnaire. Recovered participants in ImmuneRACE Cohort 3 were defined as having two consecutive negative NP/OP PCR tests, clearance from a healthcare professional, or resolution of symptoms. In the prospective study, mobile phlebotomists collected whole blood, serum and a nasopharyngeal or oropharyngeal swab from each participant. Prospective study participants could optionally give additional blood draws and questionnaires over an approximately two-month period. Prospective study blood samples were shipped either frozen or at room temperature before DNA extraction.

Input material: PBMCs or T cells enriched from blood (not recorded which). This sequence originates from a man in his forties or fifties who had recovered from COVID-19.

The encoded CDR3 is CATSRGTDYEQYF. The nucleotide sequence reads TGTGCCACCAGCAGAGGGACAGATTACGAGCAGTACTTC. The chain is made from TRBV15 and TRBJ2-7; TRBD1 is a possible D gene, resting on 6 matching bases. For CDR1 and CDR2, the germline V gene (reference sequence) lists LNHNV and YYDKDF. V lost 1 base and J lost 4 bases; the stretch between them is 8 bases long. The CDR3 has 13 amino acids, counting the end cysteine and phenylalanine. Of the read, only the CDR3 DNA is kept; its 39 bases are in frame from base 1.